The source of this T cell receptor beta chain is a study of cytomegalovirus exposure and HLA in healthy donors. With 6 bases removed from V and 0 bases from J, the gap between germline ends came to 11 bases. Germline CDR1 and CDR2: SNHLY and FYNNEI. The CDR3 consists of 15 residues. In the PCR, 60 Vbeta and 13 Jbeta primers were used. Profiling relied on immunoSEQ multiplex PCR, and the TCRdb table lists in-frame clones only, not all of them. The sample has 150,000 to 200,000 clones; around 80% are singletons. This clone showed up just a few times. The J gene is TRBJ2-2, the V gene TRBV2; D perhaps matches TRBD1 (6 bases). Source material: PBMCs. The clonotype originates from a woman between 35 and 50 years old in good health and CMV-seropositive. The CDR3 DNA sequence: TGTGCCAGCAGCATCAGACAGGCGAACACCGGGGAGCTGTTTTTT. Translation gives CASSIRQANTGELFF.